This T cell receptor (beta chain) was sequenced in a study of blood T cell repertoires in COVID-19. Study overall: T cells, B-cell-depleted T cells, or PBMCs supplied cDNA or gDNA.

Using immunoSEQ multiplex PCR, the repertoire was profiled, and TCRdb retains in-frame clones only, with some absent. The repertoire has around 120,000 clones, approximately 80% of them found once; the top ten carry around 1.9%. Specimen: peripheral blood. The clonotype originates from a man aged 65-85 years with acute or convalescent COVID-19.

The CDR3 DNA follows: TGCAGTGCCGTCAGGGAGACCCAGTACTTC. Protein: CSAVRETQYF. The chain recombines TRBV20-1 with TRBJ2-5, with D unresolved. Germline loops: CDR1 DFQATT, CDR2 SNEGSKA (reference sequence). V was clipped by 6 bases and J by 5 bases, with 7 bases between them. The CDR3 is 10 amino acids.